This T cell receptor beta chain appears in the sequencing data of a study of T cell responses to AZD1222 COVID-19 vaccine. Study at large: Whether given at about 4 or about 12 weeks, second doses were pooled. Findings of the study overall: At study baseline, merely several AZD1222 recipients were seropositive. The study sampled repertoires only after the peak T cell response. Females made up more of the donors, who were largely white British, and clonal diversity may have come out too low.

Using immunoSEQ multiplex PCR, the repertoire was profiled, and TCRdb retains in-frame clones only, with some absent. The sample gives about 140,000 clones, approximately 90% of which show up once; under 2% is in the top ten. This clone was picked up a small number of times. The antigen is not known. Trimming took 0 bases from V and 4 from J, leaving 10 bases between them. CDR1 is SGHRS, CDR2 YFSETQ, per germline. The CDR3 length is 14 residues. The rearrangement links TRBV5-1 to TRBJ1-2; tentatively, D is TRBD1 (5 bases). This TCR came from an adult in good health. The source material was peripheral blood, sampled on day 0 of AZD1222 vaccination. In DNA form, the CDR3 reads TGCGCCAGCAGCTTGGGGGGGATCGTCTATGGCTACACCTTC. This translates into CASSLGGIVYGYTF.